Sequencing of this T cell receptor (beta chain) was carried out in a study of T cell responses to AZD1222 COVID-19 vaccine. Whole-study findings and limits: Nearly half of unique spike-specific TCRs reportedly avoided B.1.351 and B.1.1.7 mutated regions. Repertoire sampling occurred only after the peak T cell response.

The germline CDR1 and CDR2 sequences are SGHRS and YFSETQ. V lost 3 bases to trimming and J lost 4 bases; unmatched junction nucleotides: 8. The CDR3 is made up of 17 amino acids. The method was immunoSEQ multiplex PCR; TCRdb's version includes in-frame clones alone and lacks a portion of them. The sample consists of 130,000 or so clones, about 93% of them appearing once. Concerning this clone itself: The antigen remains unidentified.

The sample in question was peripheral blood, obtained on day 0 of AZD1222 vaccination. The clonotype comes from an adult in good health. The genes are TRBV5-1 and TRBJ2-5; 14 positions agree with TRBD2. The chain's CDR3 is CASSSLTSGRAGETQYF. The CDR3 DNA reads TGCGCCAGCAGCTCGTTGACTAGCGGGAGGGCCGGAGAGACCCAGTACTTC.